This TCR beta chain was observed in a study of Ad26.COV2.S vaccination and SARS-CoV-2 variants. Overall study context: Donor participated within the Ad26.COV2.S arm of the COV1001 trial. Ad26.COV2.S given intramuscularly, once or twice 56 days apart.

Comments on this clone: What it recognizes is unknown.

The treatment denotes: 19 received Ad26.COV2.S at low or high dose, single or two shots; 5 received placebo; per-sample allocation not given. Material that was analyzed had been drawn on day 63 after the first vaccine or placebo injection. Here immunoSEQ multiplex PCR was the method, and the copy in TCRdb shows in-frame clones only, minus some. The sample yields about 410,000 clones, 92% seen once. Study outcomes and limitations: Total T cell responses were possibly underestimated by TCR breadth and depth analyses. A substantial breadth of spike-specific CD8+ and CD4+ T cell responses after vaccination has been reported.

J lost 6 bases, V lost 6 bases, and 2 bases had no gene match. This CDR3 comprises 14 residues. Germline loops: CDR1 MNHEY, CDR2 SVGAGI. This TCR was recovered from a person aged 18 to 65 who received the Ad26.COV2.S COVID-19 vaccine or a placebo. The chain links TRBV6-5 to TRBJ2-1, with 13 bases identical to TRBD2. The sequences come from peripheral blood, collected in a trial of Ad26.COV2.S vaccine versus placebo. CDR3 DNA: TGTGCCAGCAGGGGACTAGCGGGGCTCAATGAGCAGTTCTTC. It is translated as CASRGLAGLNEQFF.